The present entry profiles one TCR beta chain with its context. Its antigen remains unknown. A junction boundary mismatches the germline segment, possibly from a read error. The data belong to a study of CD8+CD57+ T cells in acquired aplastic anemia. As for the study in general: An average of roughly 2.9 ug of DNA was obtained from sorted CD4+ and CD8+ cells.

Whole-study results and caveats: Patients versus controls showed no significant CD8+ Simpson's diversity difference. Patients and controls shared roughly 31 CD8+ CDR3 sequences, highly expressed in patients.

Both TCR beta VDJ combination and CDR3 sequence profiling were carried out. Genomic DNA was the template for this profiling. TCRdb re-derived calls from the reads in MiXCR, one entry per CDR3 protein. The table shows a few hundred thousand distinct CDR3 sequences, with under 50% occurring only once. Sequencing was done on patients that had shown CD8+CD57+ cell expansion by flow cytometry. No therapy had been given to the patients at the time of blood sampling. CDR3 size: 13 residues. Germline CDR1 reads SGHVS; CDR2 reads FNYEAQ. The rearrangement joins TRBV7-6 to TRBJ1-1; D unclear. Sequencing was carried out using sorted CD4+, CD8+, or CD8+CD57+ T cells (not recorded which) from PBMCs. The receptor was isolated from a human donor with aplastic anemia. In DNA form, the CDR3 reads TGTGCCAGCAGCCTCGACAAGAACACTGAAGCTTGCTTT. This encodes CASSLDKNTEACF.